A single sample is the source of the 28 T cell receptor beta chains below, sequenced in a study of blood T cell repertoires in COVID-19. Some clones are missing from TCRdb's copy, which holds only in-frame ones; the method was immunoSEQ multiplex PCR. There are about 180,000 clones in the sample; 79% occur only once, and more than 6.5% lies in the top ten. Sequencing was carried out using peripheral blood. The receptor set was obtained from a woman aged 60-75 years with COVID-19, enrolled during active disease.

The rearrangement uses TRBV18 and TRBJ1-2; the D gene is possibly TRBD1 (5 bases). CDR1 is KGHSH and CDR2 is LQKENI in the germline V gene. The germline V and J ends were trimmed by 3 bases and 9 bases, with 17 bases remaining between them. The CDR3 has 14 residues. CDR3 residues: CASSPRGGERSYTF. In DNA form, the CDR3 reads TGTGCCAGCTCACCCCGCGGAGGGGAAAGGAGCTACACCTTC.

V gene TRBV19 combines with J gene TRBJ1-6, with 7 positions matching TRBD1. The CDR3 contains 16 residues. The V gene's germline CDR1 is LNHDA and CDR2 SQIVND (reference sequence). V lost 5 bases, J lost 7 bases, and 11 bases stayed unmatched. CDR3 coding DNA: TGTGCCAGTAGTGACCCGGGGACAGCGCGCAATTCACCCCTCCACTTT. Its translation is CASSDPGTARNSPLHF.

V and J are TRBV24-1 and TRBJ2-1, with D possibly TRBD1 on 6 matching bases. Deletions cut 3 bases from V and 6 bases from J, with 11 bases between. The CDR3 totals 14 residues. Germline V gene lookup returns CDR1 KGHDR and CDR2 SFDVKD. The CDR3 region is CATSDRGQINEQFF. Written as DNA, the CDR3 is TGTGCCACCAGTGATCGTGGACAGATCAATGAGCAGTTCTTC.

The V gene is TRBV5-6, the J gene TRBJ2-5; no reliable D call. Germline V lookup: CDR1 SGHDT, CDR2 YYEEEE. The CDR3 has 14 amino acids. V was pared by 2 bases and J by 1 base, with 9 bases between. The CDR3 loop is CASSFPRGQETQYF. CDR3 coding DNA: TGTGCCAGCAGCTTCCCGCGAGGCCAAGAGACCCAGTACTTC.

This clone is large in the sample. The chain is built from TRBV5-1 and TRBJ2-1; the match to TRBD2 covers 9 bases. Trimming removed 3 bases from V and 5 bases from J; junction bases left unmatched: 15. This CDR3 is 18 amino acids long. Germline assignment: CDR1 SGHRS and CDR2 YFSETQ. The CDR3 loop reads CASSSPRPLAGRDNEQFF. CDR3 nucleotides: TGCGCCAGCAGCTCCCCAAGACCTCTAGCGGGAAGGGACAATGAGCAGTTCTTC.

This clone was detected only a few times. The J gene is TRBJ2-7, the V gene TRBV5-6; 11 bases line up with TRBD1. With V trimmed by 1 base and J by 4 bases, 4 bases remained unmatched. This CDR3 contains 15 residues. Germline V gives CDR1 SGHDT, CDR2 YYEEEE. The CDR3 loop reads CASSLRDRGSYEQYV. DNA for the CDR3: TGTGCCAGCAGCTTGAGGGACAGGGGGAGTTACGAGCAGTACGTC.

V usage is TRBV19 and J usage is TRBJ1-2; no clear D gene. Trimming shortened V by 1 base and J by 6 bases, and 12 bases separated the two germline ends. This CDR3 is 14 amino acids long. Germline V lookup: CDR1 LNHDA, CDR2 SQIVND (reference sequence). CDR3 in DNA: TGTGCCAGTAGTATAGGTCCGGGAACTCATGGCTACACCTTC. As protein: CASSIGPGTHGYTF.

The rearrangement uses TRBV6-2 or TRBV6-3 and TRBJ1-1; D unclear. CDR3 length equals 13 residues. Between the trimmed V and J ends, which lost 2 bases and 7 bases, there was a span of 11 bases. The germline V gene encodes CDR1 MNHEY and CDR2 SVGEGT. The CDR3 reads CASSYGPSNEAFF. The CDR3 bases are TGTGCCAGCAGTTACGGGCCGAGCAATGAAGCTTTCTTT.

V is TRBV9 and J is TRBJ2-7; D perhaps matches TRBD2 (6 bases). The V and J ends lost 4 bases and 0 bases respectively, with 14 bases between them. CDR1 and CDR2 from the germline V gene are SGDLS and YYNGEE. The CDR3 consists of 15 residues. The CDR3: CASSFSGLFSYEQYF. CDR3 nucleotide sequence: TGTGCCAGCAGCTTCTCGGGACTTTTCTCCTACGAGCAGTACTTC.

The J gene is TRBJ1-1, the V gene TRBV2; 7 nucleotides align to TRBD1. Germline CDR1 reads SNHLY; CDR2 reads FYNNEI. With 6 bases clipped from V and 4 bases from J, the junction kept 2 bases outside the gene matches. The CDR3 covers 12 residues. This chain's CDR3 is CASRSGGTEAFF. In DNA form, the CDR3 reads TGTGCCAGCAGATCAGGGGGCACTGAAGCTTTCTTT.

The CDR3 sequence is CASSRPTSGGAGLRETQYF. The CDR3 DNA is TGTGCCAGCAGCCGCCCGACTAGCGGGGGGGCCGGCCTAAGGGAGACCCAGTACTTC. The chain uses TRBV28 and TRBJ2-5, with TRBD2 identical over 14 bases. With V trimmed by 6 bases and J by 5 bases, 17 bases remained unmatched. The CDR3 length is 19 residues. From germline, CDR1 is MDHEN and CDR2 SYDVKM.

This clone was found once. The rearrangement joins TRBV3-1 (or the pseudogene TRBV3-2) to TRBJ1-2, with D tentatively TRBD1 (6 bases). This CDR3 region has 13 residues. V shed 4 bases and J shed 4 bases, with 10 bases lying between them. Germline V lookup: CDR1 LGHDT, CDR2 YNNKEL (reference sequence). CDR3 protein: CASSPTGSYGYTF. The CDR3 bases are TGTGCCAGCAGCCCTACAGGGAGCTATGGCTACACCTTC.

This chain joins TRBV29-1 and TRBJ2-1; 9 bases fit TRBD2. Germline V CDR1 and CDR2: SQVTM, ANQGSEA. This CDR3 is 15 amino acids long. V lost 1 base and J lost 7; bases outside the gene matches: 8. The CDR3 here is CSVEAPRGLANEQFF. The DNA of the CDR3 is TGCAGCGTTGAAGCCCCGCGAGGACTAGCGAATGAGCAGTTCTTC.

The chain joins TRBV29-1 to TRBJ2-7, with 9 bases matching TRBD1. Germline V lookup: CDR1 SQVTM, CDR2 ANQGSEA. The CDR3 loop spans 12 amino acids. J lost 5 bases, V lost 6 bases, and 5 bases had no gene match. The CDR3 spells CSVRTGVHEQYF. The CDR3 region has the DNA TGCAGCGTAAGGACAGGGGTCCACGAGCAGTACTTC.

CDR3 DNA sequence: TGTGCCAGCAGCCACGGGACAGGGGCCAGAAATGGCTACACCTTC. Translated, it gives CASSHGTGARNGYTF. V is TRBV3-1 (or the pseudogene TRBV3-2) and J is TRBJ1-2; 10 bases map to TRBD1. The germline V gene encodes CDR1 LGHDT and CDR2 YNNKEL (reference sequence). V was pared by 3 bases and J by 6 bases, with 7 bases of the junction left unmatched. This CDR3 contains 15 residues.

The rearrangement joins TRBV21-1 to TRBJ1-2; the tabulated D call, TRBD1, remains unverified against the DNA. TRBV21-1 is a pseudogene. The CDR3 covers 14 residues. CDR3 loop: CASSKDGGPRGYTF. CDR3 in DNA: TGTGCCAGCAGCAAAGATGGGGGCCCCAGGGGCTACACCTTC.

This clone was detected only a few times. V usage is TRBV28 and J usage is TRBJ1-1; 7 bases match TRBD1. Germline V gene sequence: CDR1 MDHEN, CDR2 SYDVKM. CDR3 length: 15 residues. Unmatched junction bases numbered 10, after V lost 6 bases and J lost 3 bases. The CDR3 reads CASSTWGRGYTEAFF. The CDR3 DNA sequence: TGTGCCAGCAGCACCTGGGGCAGGGGGTACACTGAAGCTTTCTTT.

The chain joins TRBV19 to TRBJ1-6; the match to TRBD1 covers 11 bases. From germline, CDR1 is LNHDA and CDR2 SQIVND (reference sequence). Germline trimming cut 3 bases from V and 6 bases from J; bases unmatched to any gene: 7. This CDR3 has 17 residues. The CDR3 nucleotides read TGTGCCAGTAGTATTAGGACAGGGGGCATCGGTAATTCACCCCTCCACTTT. It specifies CASSIRTGGIGNSPLHF.

This sequence joins TRBV7-6 and TRBJ2-1, with 7 positions matching TRBD2. J gave up 4 bases and V 2 bases, and 8 bases lay outside the gene matches. Germline lookup yields CDR1 SGHVS and CDR2 FNYEAQ. The CDR3 is 16 residues long. CDR3 protein: CASSLSSGTGYNEQFF. CDR3 nucleotides: TGTGCCAGCAGCTTATCCAGCGGGACGGGATACAATGAGCAGTTCTTC.

The table lists this clone with a few counts. CDR3 nucleotide sequence: TGTGCCAGCAGCTGGGGACTAGCGGGAGCGGCCGGGGAGCTGTTTTTT. The encoded protein is CASSWGLAGAAGELFF. The J gene is TRBJ2-2, the V gene TRBV9; 14 bases are a match to TRBD2. V lost 4 bases and J lost 6; bases outside the gene matches: 5. The CDR3 loop spans 16 amino acids. CDR1 SGDLS and CDR2 YYNGEE come from the germline V gene. The full variable domain, in which reference TRBV9 and TRBJ2-2 provide the parts outside the CDR3, is DSGVTQTPKHLITATGQRVTLRCSPRSGDLSVYWYQQSLDQGLQFLIQYYNGEERAKGNILERFSAQQFPDLHSELNLSSLELGDSALYFCASSWGLAGAAGELFFGEGSRLTVL.

J is TRBJ2-4 and V is TRBV6-2 or TRBV6-3; TRBD1 agrees at 7 bases. The CDR3 spans 13 residues. Germline CDR1 reads MNHEY; CDR2 reads SVGEGT. The trim removed 5 bases at V and 7 bases at J, leaving 5 bases unmatched. CDR3 DNA: TGTGCCAGCAGTAGGGGCAGGGGGAACATTCAGTACTTC. Residues: CASSRGRGNIQYF.

CDR3 amino acids: CASSNRDTLNYGYTF. The CDR3 DNA reads TGTGCCAGTAGTAACCGGGACACCCTAAACTATGGCTACACCTTC. The chain joins TRBV19 to TRBJ1-2; possibly TRBD1 for D (6 bases). The CDR3 spans 15 residues. The V and J ends lost 4 bases and 2 bases respectively, with 14 bases between them. Germline V gene sequence: CDR1 LNHDA, CDR2 SQIVND (reference sequence).

V and J are TRBV10-3 and TRBJ2-3, with 8 bases fitting TRBD1. The germline V gene has CDR1 ENHRY and CDR2 SYGVKD. V lost 5 bases and J lost 2; bases outside the gene matches: 6. The CDR3 extends over 15 amino acids. The CDR3 DNA follows: TGTGCCATCAGTACCTCAGGGGGCCTCACAGATACGCAGTATTTT. Translation: CAISTSGGLTDTQYF.

This clone was recorded once. This rearrangement joins TRBV5-1 to TRBJ2-1; 8 bases agree with TRBD2. This CDR3 is built from 14 residues. V lost 4 bases and J lost 5; bases outside the gene matches: 5. Germline V gene data show CDR1 as SGHRS and CDR2 as YFSETQ. The CDR3 sequence is CASSQAGVNNEQFF. The CDR3 bases are TGCGCCAGCAGCCAAGCGGGAGTTAACAATGAGCAGTTCTTC.

This clone is a singleton in its sample. The rearrangement uses TRBV1 and TRBJ2-1; TRBD2, the table's D call, was not compared with the DNA. TRBV1 is given as a pseudogene. This CDR3 region has 16 residues. The chain's CDR3 is CTSSHWWEGFGNEQFF. Written as DNA, the CDR3 is TGCACCAGCAGCCATTGGTGGGAGGGCTTCGGGAATGAGCAGTTCTTC.

This sequence joins TRBV24-1 and TRBJ1-5; 7 bases are shared with TRBD1. V trimming: 12 bases; J trimming: 7 bases; junction bases outside the gene matches: 17. CDR1 and CDR2 from the germline V gene are KGHDR and SFDVKD. The CDR3 is 15 amino acids. The CDR3 DNA is TGTGCCTCTTTGTGGGTTGACAGGGAAAGGCAGCCCCAGCATTTT. Translating it yields CASLWVDRERQPQHF.

The gene calls are TRBV9 and TRBJ2-2; D ambiguous. V was cut by 0 bases and J by 1 base, with 4 bases left in between. The germline V gene has CDR1 SGDLS and CDR2 YYNGEE. The CDR3 has 14 amino acids. CDR3 nucleotides: TGTGCCAGCAGCGTAGTTAGGAACACCGGGGAGCTGTTTTTT. Amino acids: CASSVVRNTGELFF.

V usage is TRBV4-2 and J usage is TRBJ2-1; TRBD2 aligns across 9 bases. CDR1 and CDR2 (germline): LGHNA, YNFKEQ. V lost 4 bases to trimming and J lost 8 bases; unmatched junction nucleotides: 6. The CDR3 runs to 14 residues. This CDR3 reads CASSLAGTSYEQFF. CDR3 in DNA: TGTGCCAGCAGCCTTGCCGGGACTAGCTATGAGCAGTTCTTC.